The rows below give T cell receptor beta chains drawn from one sample of a study of tumor-infiltrating lymphocytes in primary liver carcinoma. TCRdb re-derived calls from the multiplex PCR reads in MiXCR, one entry per CDR3 protein. The table has fewer than 350,000 distinct CDR3 sequences, 60% to 80% seen once. Sequenced material: peripheral blood. These TCRs come from a man aged 40-55 years with primary liver carcinoma and hepatitis B virus infection. The CDR3 runs from the conserved cysteine through the conserved F or W. A D gene is named only where the DNA matches it firmly. The size field is filled for only some rows; it gives once, few, many or a size class.

D: TRBD1; size: many; J: TRBJ1-5; V: TRBV12-3/TRBV12-4; CDR3: CASSFRGAGQGQPQHF
D: NA; size: NA; J: TRBJ2-5; V: TRBV4-3; CDR3: CASSQAVGHKETQYF
D: NA; size: many; J: TRBJ2-7; V: TRBV6-2/TRBV6-3; CDR3: CASSLRDGATEQYF
D: NA; size: NA; J: TRBJ2-7; V: TRBV6-1; CDR3: CASSYSLAQYGQYF
D: NA; size: few; J: TRBJ2-1; V: TRBV5-1; CDR3: CASSLDSRYNEQFF
D: TRBD2; size: NA; J: TRBJ2-7; V: TRBV5-1; CDR3: CASSLAGTSDSHEQYF
D: NA; size: many; J: TRBJ2-4; V: TRBV6-6; CDR3: CASRSLIENIQYF
D: NA; size: NA; J: TRBJ1-4; V: TRBV4-3; CDR3: CVSSQDAGQSNEKLFF
D: NA; size: NA; J: TRBJ2-3; V: TRBV5-4; CDR3: CASSTRRATDRKYF
D: NA; size: many; J: TRBJ1-2; V: TRBV5-5; CDR3: CASSRSQENYGYTF
D: TRBD1; size: NA; J: TRBJ2-7; V: TRBV5-5; CDR3: CADSPAGTGIRGQYF
D: NA; size: NA; J: TRBJ1-1; V: TRBV14; CDR3: CASSQVEVPGALF
D: NA; size: few; J: TRBJ2-7; V: TRBV7-9; CDR3: CASSGASSYEQYF
D: TRBD1; size: many; J: TRBJ2-2; V: TRBV6-1; CDR3: CASRPGQGSGGELFF
D: NA; size: NA; J: TRBJ2-7; V: TRBV25-1; CDR3: CASSEYRPFRSYEQYF
D: NA; size: few; J: TRBJ2-3; V: TRBV6-2/TRBV6-3; CDR3: CASSNVPGVDTQYF
D: NA; size: NA; J: TRBJ1-1; V: TRBV12-3/TRBV12-4; CDR3: CASSLGHGTEAFF
D: NA; size: NA; J: TRBJ1-2; V: TRBV5-5; CDR3: CASSLTNQTNYGYTF
D: NA; size: few; J: TRBJ2-7; V: TRBV30; CDR3: CAWSAGDGTYEQYF
D: TRBD1; size: few; J: TRBJ2-6; V: TRBV12-3/TRBV12-4; CDR3: CASSLQGASSGANILTF
D: NA; size: NA; J: TRBJ2-7; V: TRBV29-1; CDR3: CSVGGPSGLSVEHYF